The 8 T cell receptor beta chains below were found in one sample sequenced in a study of T cell changes during pregnancy in multiple sclerosis. Profiled with immunoSEQ multiplex PCR; TCRdb holds only in-frame clones, not every one. The sample has 70,000 to 100,000 clones, about 92% seen once. Sequenced here: peripheral blood, sampled in the first trimester of pregnancy. These receptors originate from a female donor with multiple sclerosis, enrolled in a pregnancy study.

The chain couples TRBV5-4 to TRBJ2-1, with TRBD2 matching 9 bases. Germline V CDR1 and CDR2: SGHNT, YYREEE (reference sequence). V shed 4 bases and J 4 bases; nucleotides not matched to a gene: 9. The CDR3 has 16 residues. The DNA of the CDR3 is TGTGCCAGCAGCCTGTCTCTAGCGGGATCTTACAATGAGCAGTTCTTC. This translates into CASSLSLAGSYNEQFF.

This clone was found once. This chain links TRBV5-1 with TRBJ1-1, with 7 positions matching TRBD1. CDR3 length: 17 residues. Losses at the gene ends were 2 bases for V and 7 bases for J; bases not matched to a gene: 17. Germline lookup yields CDR1 SGHRS and CDR2 YFSETQ. CDR3 sequence: CASSFFIGDSGTIEAFF. CDR3 DNA sequence: TGCGCCAGCAGCTTTTTTATTGGGGACAGCGGTACGATTGAAGCTTTCTTT.

The chain combines TRBV7-9 with TRBJ2-2, with unresolved D. Trimming left V 8 bases short and J 8 bases short, with 6 bases between. CDR3 length equals 10 residues. CDR1 is SEHNR and CDR2 is FQNEAQ in the germline V gene (reference sequence). The CDR3 DNA reads TGTGCCAGCGGGCCGGGGGAGCTGTTTTTT. Translation gives CASGPGELFF.

The V and J genes are TRBV19 and TRBJ2-7; 12 positions agree with TRBD2. With 1 base clipped from V and 3 bases from J, the junction kept 10 bases outside the gene matches. CDR1 is LNHDA and CDR2 is SQIVND in the germline V gene (reference sequence). CDR3 size: 18 residues. CDR3 DNA: TGTGCCAGTAGTATAGGTACTAGCGGGAGGACGGTTTACTACGAGCAGTACTTC. Amino acids: CASSIGTSGRTVYYEQYF.

V usage is TRBV4-2 and J usage is TRBJ1-4; D uncertain. The CDR3 consists of 16 residues. Germline loops: CDR1 LGHNA, CDR2 YNFKEQ. Trimming took 0 bases from V and 2 from J, leaving 10 bases between them. CDR3 in DNA: TGTGCCAGCAGCCAAGACGGTTGGGCGACTAATGAAAAACTGTTTTTT. It specifies CASSQDGWATNEKLFF.

The CDR3, as DNA: TGCAGCGTTTTCGTCAGGGCTACCGGGGAGCTGTTTTTT. Encoded protein: CSVFVRATGELFF. The chain has TRBV29-1 and TRBJ2-2; the D gene is possibly TRBD1 (5 bases). Between the trimmed V and J ends, which lost 5 bases and 5 bases, there was a span of 12 bases. Germline V gene data show CDR1 as SQVTM and CDR2 as ANQGSEA. This CDR3 contains 13 residues.

The chain joins TRBV19 to TRBJ1-1, with D possibly being TRBD1 (5 bases). Germline V gives CDR1 LNHDA, CDR2 SQIVND (reference sequence). Trimming removed 4 bases at V and 1 base at J, with 13 bases between. This CDR3 has 15 residues. The CDR3 protein is CASSTLRVRNTEAFF. The CDR3 nucleotides are TGTGCCAGTAGTACCCTCAGGGTTCGGAACACTGAAGCTTTCTTT.

This clone came up once. V and J are TRBV7-2 and TRBJ2-1; TRBD1 might be the D (5 bases). The CDR3 covers 17 residues. Germline lookup yields CDR1 SGHTA and CDR2 FQGNSA. The V gene lost 5 bases and the J gene lost 6 bases, with 23 bases spanning the gap. The CDR3 protein is CASSPRGRPASVNEQFF. The CDR3 bases are TGTGCCAGCAGCCCAAGGGGCCGGCCCGCATCCGTCAATGAGCAGTTCTTC.